This T cell receptor (beta chain) was sequenced in a study of shared clonotypes between healthy human individuals (dated by TCRdb to about 2020). Concerning the study at large: Two women and three men aged 18 to 49 years were included in the cohort. Per donor, three plates each were used for CD4 naive and CD4 memory, two for CD8 naive, and one for CD8 memory. Blood TCR repertoires of several healthy adults were deeply sequenced to estimate repertoire size and the extent of clonotype sharing between individuals. To increase sequencing depth and limit assay-specific biases, TCR repertoire library preparation and sequencing were carried out by different laboratories using diverse techniques. Leukapheresis yielded between about 0.94 and 10 billion PBMCs per donor. Points the paper makes about the study in general: Higher generation probabilities were observed for clonotypes shared by all four sorted-subset donors than for non-shared clonotypes. Naive subsets generally had larger estimated clonotype richness than memory subsets. Because the study included a small number of donors, the genetic and exposure-history diversity represented was limited. Even with the large sequencing depth, rarefaction of the sorted-subset datasets indicated that sequencing was incomplete. Pairwise subsampling indicated that sequencing depth was expected to affect the degree of clonotype sharing among donors. Sampling was limited to blood, and TCR repertoires in tissue likely differ from TCR repertoires in blood. About 5% of naive CD4, roughly 3.6% of naive CD8, 2.3% of memory CD4, and about 0.4% of memory CD8 clonotypes were shared across several donors.

CDR1 and CDR2 were assigned from the germline V gene as MNHNS and SASEGT. The CDR3 measures 15 amino acids from cysteine to phenylalanine. The only DNA kept is the CDR3, 45 bases in frame from the first base. V is cut by 7 bases and J by 1 base, and the space between the germline ends is 13 bases. Donors were healthy HIV-negative adults with no recently reported acute infections or vaccinations. Every donor was a Caucasian adult residing in Nashville, Tennessee, USA. CD4+ T cells were enriched by magnetic negative selection, after which naive cells were positively selected on CD45RA and the negative fraction was taken as the memory subset. Blood was obtained by leukapheresis, after which PBMCs were separated by Ficoll-Histopaque density gradient centrifugation and cryopreserved in liquid nitrogen vapor phase. Analytical flow cytometry was used to check the purity and quantity of each magnetically sorted T cell population. Each sorted fraction had its genomic DNA isolated and then quantified by UV absorbance on a Nanodrop 2000c.

Using the deep immunoSEQ assay, TCR CDR3 regions were amplified from genomic DNA by multiplex PCR. Extracted genomic DNA from each cell subset was spread evenly across all wells of several immunoSEQ 96-well plates, with each plate serving as a replicate. For sorted subsets, each replicate PCR was loaded with 200 to 250 ng genomic DNA, equivalent to some 27,000 T cell genomes. The purified libraries were quantified using a Qubit 3.0 fluorometer, sized with a Bioanalyzer 2100, and then quantified again using the KAPA Library Quantification kit. Every immunoSEQ 96-well plate was sequenced on a dedicated single-read 150-cycle Illumina NextSeq 550 flow cell. The authors' pipeline ran thus. Because the immunoSEQ output held only junctional sequences and lacked quality scores, the filtering could not match the filtering applied to full-length reads. Sequences were annotated with PyIR, a Python wrapper for IgBLAST v1.9, and V/J genes and CDR3 were assigned using IMGT germline references. Reads with weak V/J assignments (E-value above 1e-6), missing CDR3, stop codons, out-of-frame junctions, or ambiguous translated residues were removed. A V3J clonotype was defined by an identical inferred V gene, J gene, and CDR3 amino acid sequence. Percentage overlap between repertoires was calculated by dividing the number of shared unique clonotypes by the size of the smaller repertoire. RTK rarefaction, the Chao1 estimator, and Recon v2.1 estimates of unobserved clonotypes were used to assess repertoire richness. For all TCRbeta clonotypes obtained by the gDNA method from a few donors, generation probabilities were computed with OLGA. Not all clones reach the TCRdb copy of this immuneACCESS table, which keeps in-frame sequences only. Checked studies attribute under half of the gap to unresolved V genes and leave the rest unexplained. V, J and clone size are taken as reported in that table, and D and trimming were inferred from the DNA itself. The sample includes 600,000 to 750,000 clones, with over 55% observed a single time. Under 2% of the sample belongs to the ten largest clones.

As to this clone: Its antigen is unknown. No much larger clonotype is one base removed from it; base qualities were not supplied.

The sample taken for sequencing was memory CD4+ T cells sorted from blood. Interpreted using the paper, the cell subset or site label stands for: CD45RA-negative fraction. The origin of this receptor is a woman aged 30 to 39 in good health. This sequence uses TRBV6-1 and TRBJ2-2; too little of a D gene remains to name it. CDR3 protein: CASIPPGLNTGELFF. The DNA sequence is as follows: TGTGCCAGCATCCCCCCGGGCCTGAACACCGGGGAGCTGTTTTTT.